Given below is one TCR beta chain in context. Germline CDR1 is DFQATT and CDR2 is SNEGSKA (reference sequence). V trimming: 1 base; J trimming: 1 base; junction bases outside the gene matches: 5. The CDR3 contains 16 residues. The data originate from a study of identical twins. TCRdb passed the 5' RACE reads through MiXCR, listing each CDR3 protein once. The sample has about 810,000 distinct CDR3 sequences, 9% to 15% seen once. The same specimen was also included in a second study, on yellow fever vaccine responses in identical twins.

This chain uses TRBV20-1 with TRBJ2-2; 8 bases line up with TRBD2. The clonotype originates from a woman younger than 30 in good health. The sample was PBMCs. The CDR3 nucleotides read TGCAGTGCTAGAGCTCTAGCGGGCTTGAACACCGGGGAGCTGTTTTTT. Its translation: CSARALAGLNTGELFF.